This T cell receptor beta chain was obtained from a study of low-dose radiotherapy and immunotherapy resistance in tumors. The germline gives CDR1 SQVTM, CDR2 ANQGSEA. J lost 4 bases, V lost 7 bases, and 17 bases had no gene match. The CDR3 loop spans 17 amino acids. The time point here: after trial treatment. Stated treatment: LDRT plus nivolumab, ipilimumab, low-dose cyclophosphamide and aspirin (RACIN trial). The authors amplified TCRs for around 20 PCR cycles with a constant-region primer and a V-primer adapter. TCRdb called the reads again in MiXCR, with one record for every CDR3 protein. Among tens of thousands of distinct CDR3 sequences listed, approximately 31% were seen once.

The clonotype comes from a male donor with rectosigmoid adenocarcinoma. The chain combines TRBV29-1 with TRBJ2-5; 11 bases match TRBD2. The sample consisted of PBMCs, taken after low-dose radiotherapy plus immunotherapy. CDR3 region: CSAPRGGSGRAPETQYF. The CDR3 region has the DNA TGCAGCGCACCGCGGGGGGGTAGCGGGAGGGCCCCAGAGACCCAGTACTTC.